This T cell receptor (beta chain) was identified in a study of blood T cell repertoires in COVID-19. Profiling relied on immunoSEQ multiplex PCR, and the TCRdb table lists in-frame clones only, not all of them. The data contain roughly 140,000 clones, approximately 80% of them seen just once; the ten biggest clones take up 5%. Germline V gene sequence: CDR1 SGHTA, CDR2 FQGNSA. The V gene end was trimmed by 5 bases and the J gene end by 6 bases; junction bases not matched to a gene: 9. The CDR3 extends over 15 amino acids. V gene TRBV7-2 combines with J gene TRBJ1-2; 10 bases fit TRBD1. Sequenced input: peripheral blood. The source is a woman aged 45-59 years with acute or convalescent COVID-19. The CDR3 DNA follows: TGTGCCAGCAGCCGCGGACAGGGGGAAGTAGATGGCTACACCTTC. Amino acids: CASSRGQGEVDGYTF.